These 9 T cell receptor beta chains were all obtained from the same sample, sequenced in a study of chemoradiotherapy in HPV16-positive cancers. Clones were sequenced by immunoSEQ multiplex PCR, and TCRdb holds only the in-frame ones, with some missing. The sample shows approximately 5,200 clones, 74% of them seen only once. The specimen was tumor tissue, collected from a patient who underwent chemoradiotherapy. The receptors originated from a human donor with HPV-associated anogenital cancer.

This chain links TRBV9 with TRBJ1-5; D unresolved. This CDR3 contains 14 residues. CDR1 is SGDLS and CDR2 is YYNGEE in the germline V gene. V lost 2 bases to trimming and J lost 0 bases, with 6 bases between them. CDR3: CASSVGNSNQPQHF. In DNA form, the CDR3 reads TGTGCCAGCAGCGTCGGTAATAGCAATCAGCCCCAGCATTTT.

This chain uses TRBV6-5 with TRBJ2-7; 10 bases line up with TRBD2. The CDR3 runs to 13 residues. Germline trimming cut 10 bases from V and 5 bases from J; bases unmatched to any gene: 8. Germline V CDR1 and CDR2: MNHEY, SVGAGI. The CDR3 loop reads CATSAGGPNEQYF. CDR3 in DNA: TGTGCCACTTCAGCGGGAGGGCCAAACGAGCAGTACTTC.

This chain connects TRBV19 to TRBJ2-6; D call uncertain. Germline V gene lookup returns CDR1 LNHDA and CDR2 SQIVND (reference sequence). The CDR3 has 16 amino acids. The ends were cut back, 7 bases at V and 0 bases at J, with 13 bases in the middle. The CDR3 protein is CASTVGGPSGANVLTF. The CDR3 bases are TGTGCCAGTACTGTCGGCGGACCCTCTGGGGCCAACGTCCTGACTTTC.

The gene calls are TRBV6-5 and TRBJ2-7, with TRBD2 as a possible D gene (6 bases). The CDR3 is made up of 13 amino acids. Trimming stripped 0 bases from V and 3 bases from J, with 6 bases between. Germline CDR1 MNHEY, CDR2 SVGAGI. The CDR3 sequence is CASSYSEGYEQYF. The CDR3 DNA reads TGTGCCAGCAGTTACTCGGAGGGCTACGAGCAGTACTTC.

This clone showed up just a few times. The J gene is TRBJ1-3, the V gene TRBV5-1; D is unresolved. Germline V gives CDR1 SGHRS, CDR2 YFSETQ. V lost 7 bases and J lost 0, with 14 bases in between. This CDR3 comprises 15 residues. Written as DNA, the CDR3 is TGCGCCAGCTCCCGAGGCACAGCCTCTGGAAACACCATATATTTT. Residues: CASSRGTASGNTIYF.

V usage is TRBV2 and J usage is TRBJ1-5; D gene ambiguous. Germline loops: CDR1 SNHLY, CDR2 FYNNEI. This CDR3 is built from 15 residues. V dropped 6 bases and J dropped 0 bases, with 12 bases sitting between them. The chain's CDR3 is CASSLGGSSNQPQHF. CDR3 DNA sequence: TGTGCCAGCAGCCTGGGTGGGTCTAGCAATCAGCCCCAGCATTTT.

The CDR3 DNA sequence: TGTGCCAGCAGTTATAATTATGAGCAGCCCCAGCATTTT. Its protein product is CASSYNYEQPQHF. The V and J genes are TRBV6-5 and TRBJ1-5; D is uncertain. V was trimmed by 3 bases and J by 7 bases, leaving 10 bases between them. Germline V gene sequence: CDR1 MNHEY, CDR2 SVGAGI. The CDR3 is made up of 13 amino acids.

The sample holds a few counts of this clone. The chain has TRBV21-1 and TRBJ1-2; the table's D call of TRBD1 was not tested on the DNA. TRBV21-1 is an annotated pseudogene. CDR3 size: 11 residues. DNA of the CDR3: TGTGCCAGCAGCAAATGGGGCGGCTACACCTTC. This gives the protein CASSKWGGYTF.

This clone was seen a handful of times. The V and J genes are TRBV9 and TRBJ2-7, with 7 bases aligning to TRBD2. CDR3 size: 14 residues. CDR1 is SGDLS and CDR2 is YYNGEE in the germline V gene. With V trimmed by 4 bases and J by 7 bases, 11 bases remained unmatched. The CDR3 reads CASSPFGREGEQYF. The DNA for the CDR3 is TGTGCCAGCAGCCCATTCGGCAGGGAGGGGGAGCAGTACTTC.